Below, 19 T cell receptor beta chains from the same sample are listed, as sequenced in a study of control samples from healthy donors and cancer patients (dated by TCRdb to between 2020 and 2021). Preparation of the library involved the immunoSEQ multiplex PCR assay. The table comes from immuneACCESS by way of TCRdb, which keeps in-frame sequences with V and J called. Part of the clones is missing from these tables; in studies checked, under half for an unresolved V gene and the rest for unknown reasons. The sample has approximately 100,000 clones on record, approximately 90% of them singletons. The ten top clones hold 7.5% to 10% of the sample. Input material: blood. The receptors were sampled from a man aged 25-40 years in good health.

The CDR3 nucleotides are TGTGTCAGAAGCTTAGCCGACAGGGGAGGGAACACCGGGGAGCTGTTTTTT. Protein sequence: CVRSLADRGGNTGELFF. The gene calls are TRBV7-5 and TRBJ2-2; TRBD1 is the table's D call, not checked against the DNA. TRBV7-5 is a recognized pseudogene. The CDR3 extends over 17 amino acids.

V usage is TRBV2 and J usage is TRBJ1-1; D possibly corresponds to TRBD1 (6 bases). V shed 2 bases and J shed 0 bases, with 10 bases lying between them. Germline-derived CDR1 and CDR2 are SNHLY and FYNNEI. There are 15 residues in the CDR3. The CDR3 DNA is TGTGCCAGCAGTGAAAGGGGGGCCTTGAACACTGAAGCTTTCTTT. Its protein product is CASSERGALNTEAFF.

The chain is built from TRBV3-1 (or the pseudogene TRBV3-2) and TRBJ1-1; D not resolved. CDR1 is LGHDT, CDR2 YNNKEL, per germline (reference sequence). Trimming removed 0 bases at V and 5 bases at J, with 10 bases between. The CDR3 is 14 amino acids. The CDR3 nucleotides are TGTGCCAGCAGCCAAGAGCTGGTCGGGACTGAAGCTTTCTTT. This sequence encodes CASSQELVGTEAFF.

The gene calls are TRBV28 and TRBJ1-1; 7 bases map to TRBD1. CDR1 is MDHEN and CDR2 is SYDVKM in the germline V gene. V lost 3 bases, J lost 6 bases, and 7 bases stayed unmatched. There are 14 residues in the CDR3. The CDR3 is CASSLQGGWAEAFF. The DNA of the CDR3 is TGTGCCAGCAGTTTGCAGGGGGGGTGGGCTGAAGCTTTCTTT.

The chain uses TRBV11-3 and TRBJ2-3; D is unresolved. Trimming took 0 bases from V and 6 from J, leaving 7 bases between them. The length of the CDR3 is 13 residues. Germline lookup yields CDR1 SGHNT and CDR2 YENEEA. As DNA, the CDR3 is TGTGCCAGCAGCTTAGAGTCTGAGGATACGCAGTATTTT. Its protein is CASSLESEDTQYF.

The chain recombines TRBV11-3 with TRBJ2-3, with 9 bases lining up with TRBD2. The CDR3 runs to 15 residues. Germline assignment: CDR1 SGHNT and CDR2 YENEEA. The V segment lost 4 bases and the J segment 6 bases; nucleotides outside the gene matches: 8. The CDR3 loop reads CASSSGAGGPDTQYF. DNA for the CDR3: TGTGCCAGCAGCTCCGGTGCGGGGGGGCCCGATACGCAGTATTTT.

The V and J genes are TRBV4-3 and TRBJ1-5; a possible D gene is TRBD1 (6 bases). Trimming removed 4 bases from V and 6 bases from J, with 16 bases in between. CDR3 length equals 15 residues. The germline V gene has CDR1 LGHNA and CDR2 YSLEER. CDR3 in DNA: TGCGCCAGCAGCCTCACTGCGGGGGCGGTTCAGCCCCAGCATTTT. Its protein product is CASSLTAGAVQPQHF.

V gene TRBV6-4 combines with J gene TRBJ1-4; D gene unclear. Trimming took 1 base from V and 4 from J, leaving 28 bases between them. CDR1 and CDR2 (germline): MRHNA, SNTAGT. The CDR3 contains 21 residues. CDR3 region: CASSDFRPLHGPDPLNEKLFF. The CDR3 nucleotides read TGTGCCAGCAGTGACTTTCGCCCTTTGCACGGGCCCGACCCCCTTAATGAAAAACTGTTTTTT.

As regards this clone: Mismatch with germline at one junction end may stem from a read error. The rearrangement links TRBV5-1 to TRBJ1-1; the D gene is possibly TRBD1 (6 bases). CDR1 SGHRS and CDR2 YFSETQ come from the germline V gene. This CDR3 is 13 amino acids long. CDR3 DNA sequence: TGCGCCAGCAGCCCTCTGCAGGGGTCGGCGACCAACTTT. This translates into CASSPLQGSATNF.

CDR3 DNA sequence: TGTGCCAGCAGTTTAGGACAGATTAATTCACCCCTCCACTTT. Translating gives CASSLGQINSPLHF. The chain joins TRBV27 to TRBJ1-6; D might be TRBD1 (6 bases). The CDR3 extends over 14 amino acids. The germline V and J ends were trimmed by 2 bases and 6 bases, with 8 bases remaining between them. Germline V CDR1 and CDR2: MNHEY, SMNVEV (reference sequence).

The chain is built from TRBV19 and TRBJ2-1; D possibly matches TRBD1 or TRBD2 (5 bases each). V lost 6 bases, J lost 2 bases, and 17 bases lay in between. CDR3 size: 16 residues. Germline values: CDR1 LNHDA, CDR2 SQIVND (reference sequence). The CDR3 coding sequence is TGTGCCAGTAGGACACTGGGGGAGAGGACCTACAATGAGCAGTTCTTC. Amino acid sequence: CASRTLGERTYNEQFF.

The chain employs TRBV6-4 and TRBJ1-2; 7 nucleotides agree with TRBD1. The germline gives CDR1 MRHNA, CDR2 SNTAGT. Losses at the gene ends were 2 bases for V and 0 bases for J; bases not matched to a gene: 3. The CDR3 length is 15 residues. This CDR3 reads CASSDRTGTNYGYTF. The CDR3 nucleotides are TGTGCCAGCAGTGACCGGACAGGCACTAACTATGGCTACACCTTC.

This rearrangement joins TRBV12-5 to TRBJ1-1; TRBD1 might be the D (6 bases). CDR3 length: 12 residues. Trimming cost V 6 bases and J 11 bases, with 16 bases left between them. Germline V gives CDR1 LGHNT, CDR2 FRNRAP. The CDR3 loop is CASGDDRRMAFF. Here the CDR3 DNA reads TGTGCTAGTGGAGACGACAGGAGGATGGCTTTCTTT.

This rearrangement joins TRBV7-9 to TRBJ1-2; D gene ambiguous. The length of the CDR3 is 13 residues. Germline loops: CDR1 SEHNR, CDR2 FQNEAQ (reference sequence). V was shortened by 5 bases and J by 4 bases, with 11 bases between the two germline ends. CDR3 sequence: CASSLARLYGYTF. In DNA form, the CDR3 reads TGTGCCAGCAGCCTCGCTCGTCTCTATGGCTACACCTTC.

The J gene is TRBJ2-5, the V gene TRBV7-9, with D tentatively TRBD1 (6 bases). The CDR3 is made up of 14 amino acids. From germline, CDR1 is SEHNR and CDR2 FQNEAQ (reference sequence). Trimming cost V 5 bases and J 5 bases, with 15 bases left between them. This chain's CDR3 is CASSPTGRRETQYF. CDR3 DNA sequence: TGTGCCAGCAGCCCGACAGGACGGCGGGAGACCCAGTACTTC.

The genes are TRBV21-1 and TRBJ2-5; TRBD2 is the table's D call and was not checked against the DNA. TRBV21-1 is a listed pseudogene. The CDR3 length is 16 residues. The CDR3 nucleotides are TGTGCCAGCAGCAGTACTAGCGGGAGTAACCGGGAGACCCAGTACTTC. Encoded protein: CASSSTSGSNRETQYF.

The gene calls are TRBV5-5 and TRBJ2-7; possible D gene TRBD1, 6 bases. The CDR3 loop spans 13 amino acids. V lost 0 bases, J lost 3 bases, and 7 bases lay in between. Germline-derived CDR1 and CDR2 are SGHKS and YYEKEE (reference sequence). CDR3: CASSLDRDYEQYF. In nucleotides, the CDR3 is TGTGCCAGCAGCTTGGACAGGGACTACGAGCAGTACTTC.

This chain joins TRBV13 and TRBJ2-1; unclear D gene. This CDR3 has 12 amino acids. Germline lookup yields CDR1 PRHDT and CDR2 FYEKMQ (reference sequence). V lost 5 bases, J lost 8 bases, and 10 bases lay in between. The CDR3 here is CASSPIGDEQFF. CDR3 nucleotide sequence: TGTGCCAGCAGCCCGATAGGAGATGAGCAGTTCTTC.

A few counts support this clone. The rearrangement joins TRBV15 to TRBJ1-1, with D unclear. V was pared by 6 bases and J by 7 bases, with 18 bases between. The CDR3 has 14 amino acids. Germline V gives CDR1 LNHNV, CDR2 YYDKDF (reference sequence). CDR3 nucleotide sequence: TGTGCCACCAGTAAGGTGGCGGGATTTGGTGAAGCTTTCTTT. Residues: CATSKVAGFGEAFF.